This is a list of T cell receptor beta chains from one sample in a study of shared T cell receptors in the human thymus. Profiled with immunoSEQ multiplex PCR; TCRdb holds only in-frame clones, not every one. Of under 850,000 clones in the sample, roughly 90% were seen once. The data were also submitted as part of a second study, on human thymus T cells.

Sequenced: thymocytes. The source is a boy under two years old with a congenital heart defect. The CDR3 runs from the conserved cysteine through the conserved F or W. The D gene is left open where the match is weak. Clone size is stated in some rows and not others, as once, few, many or a class when expanded.

j_call: TRBJ2-1
clone_size: .
d_call: .
v_call: TRBV18
cdr3_aa: CASSGGVGEQFF
cdr3_nt: TGTGCCAGCTCAGGAGGGGTAGGTGAGCAGTTCTTC

j_call: TRBJ2-1
clone_size: .
d_call: TRBD2
v_call: TRBV11-2
cdr3_aa: CASSCTTSGSSYNEQFF
cdr3_nt: TGTGCCAGCAGCTGTACGACTAGCGGGAGCTCCTACAATGAGCAGTTCTTC

j_call: TRBJ2-7
clone_size: few
d_call: TRBD1
v_call: TRBV7-9
cdr3_aa: CASSLTGGYEQYF
cdr3_nt: TGTGCCAGCAGCTTGACAGGGGGCTACGAGCAGTACTTC

j_call: TRBJ2-3
clone_size: .
d_call: TRBD2
v_call: TRBV5-8
cdr3_aa: CASSFLVSLGRGGLTDTQYF
cdr3_nt: TGTGCCAGCAGCTTTTTGGTGTCGTTGGGGCGCGGGGGGCTCACAGATACGCAGTATTTT

j_call: TRBJ2-1
clone_size: .
d_call: TRBD2
v_call: TRBV4-3
cdr3_aa: CASSQEVRERSYNEQFF
cdr3_nt: TGCGCCAGCAGCCAAGAAGTGCGGGAGCGTTCTTACAATGAGCAGTTCTTC

j_call: TRBJ2-4
clone_size: .
d_call: TRBD2
v_call: TRBV4-2
cdr3_aa: CASSQDRGGLAGGEVKNIQYF
cdr3_nt: TGTGCCAGCAGCCAAGATCGTGGGGGACTAGCGGGAGGAGAGGTCAAAAACATTCAGTACTTC

j_call: TRBJ1-4
clone_size: .
d_call: TRBD1
v_call: TRBV6-1
cdr3_aa: CASRKRQGLGEKLFF
cdr3_nt: TGTGCCAGCAGGAAGAGACAGGGGCTAGGAGAAAAACTGTTTTTT

j_call: TRBJ2-7
clone_size: few
d_call: .
v_call: TRBV7-9
cdr3_aa: CASSSLPYEQYF
cdr3_nt: TGTGCCAGCAGCTCCCTCCCCTACGAGCAGTACTTC

j_call: TRBJ2-6
clone_size: .
d_call: TRBD1
v_call: TRBV4-2
cdr3_aa: CASSQRAGGYISGANVLTF
cdr3_nt: TGTGCCAGCAGCCAGAGAGCAGGGGGCTACATCTCTGGGGCCAACGTCCTGACTTTC

j_call: TRBJ1-2
clone_size: .
d_call: .
v_call: TRBV16
cdr3_aa: CASSQSCGQHGYTF
cdr3_nt: TGTGCCAGCAGCCAATCCTGTGGGCAGCATGGCTACACCTTC